This T cell receptor (beta chain) was captured by sequencing in a study of CD39 and CD103 CD8 tumor-infiltrating T cells. Overall study findings and caveats: DP CD8 TILs seemed more oligoclonal than DN, SP and blood memory CD8.

Generated by immunoSEQ multiplex PCR, the TCRdb table keeps only in-frame clones and is missing some. The sample has roughly 15,000 clones; 80% to 95% are singletons. Germline V gene lookup returns CDR1 WNHNN and CDR2 SYGVQD (reference sequence). The CDR3 consists of 16 residues. Trimming pared 0 bases from V and 0 bases from J, leaving 10 bases between. CCR7 was ignored; memory CD8 cells were sorted as CD8+CD4-CD45RA-. In regard to this clone: The target antigen is unknown.

V is TRBV10-1 and J is TRBJ2-3, with D perhaps TRBD1 (6 bases). This receptor was identified in a human donor with head and neck squamous cell carcinoma. Input material: CD8+ T cells sorted from blood. Documented subset: total memory CD8 T cells (CD45RA-CCR7+/-) from blood or uninvolved lymph node. For the CDR3, the DNA is TGCGCCAGCAGTGAGTCAGGGACACCTAGCACAGATACGCAGTATTTT. Residues: CASSESGTPSTDTQYF.